What follows describes a single TCR beta chain. One Seattle source followed patients from active infection through their disease course. The germline CDR1 and CDR2 sequences are LNHDA and SQIVND (reference sequence). The CDR3 extends over 16 amino acids. V dropped 2 bases and J dropped 2 bases, with 15 bases sitting between them. Data came from immunoSEQ multiplex PCR; TCRdb stores just in-frame clones and leaves some out. Of about 210,000 clones in the sample, 80% to 90% were seen once. The entry originates in a study of blood T cell repertoires in COVID-19. The rearrangement links TRBV19 to TRBJ2-5; possibly TRBD2 for D (7 bases). Sequenced material: peripheral blood. The clonotype was recovered from a woman older than 75 with COVID-19, enrolled during active disease. CDR3 region: CASSIRRGGGQETQYF. The DNA for the CDR3 is TGTGCCAGTAGTATAAGGAGAGGGGGGGGTCAAGAGACCCAGTACTTC.